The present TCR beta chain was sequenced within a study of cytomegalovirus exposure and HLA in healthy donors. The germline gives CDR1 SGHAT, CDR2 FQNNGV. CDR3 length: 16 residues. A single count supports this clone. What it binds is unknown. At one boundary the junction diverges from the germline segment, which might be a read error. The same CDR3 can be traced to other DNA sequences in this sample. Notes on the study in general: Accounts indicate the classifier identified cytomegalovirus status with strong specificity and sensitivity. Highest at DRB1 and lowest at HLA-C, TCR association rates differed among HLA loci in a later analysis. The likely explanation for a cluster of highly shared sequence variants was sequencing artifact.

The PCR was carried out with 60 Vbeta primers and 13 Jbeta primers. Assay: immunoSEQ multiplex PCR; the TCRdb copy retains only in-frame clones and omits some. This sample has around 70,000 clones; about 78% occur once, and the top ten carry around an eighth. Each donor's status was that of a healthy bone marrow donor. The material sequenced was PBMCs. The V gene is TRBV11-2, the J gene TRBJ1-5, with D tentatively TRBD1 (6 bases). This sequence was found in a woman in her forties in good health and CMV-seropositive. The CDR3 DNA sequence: TGTGCCAGCAGCTTAGAGATGCGGGGGGGCAATCAACCCCAGCATTTT. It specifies CASSLEMRGGNQPQHF.